This T cell receptor (beta chain) was sequenced in a study of cytomegalovirus exposure and HLA in healthy donors. Study-wide points: Researchers counted around 160 TCR beta chains as cytomegalovirus-associated.

A multiplex PCR was run with 60 Vbeta primers and 13 Jbeta primers. Here immunoSEQ multiplex PCR was the method, and the copy in TCRdb shows in-frame clones only, minus some. The sample yields about 160,000 clones, approximately 88% seen once. This CDR3 has 14 residues. The ends lost 5 bases at V and 3 bases at J; junction bases unmatched: 4. In germline, CDR1 is SGHTA, CDR2 FQGNSA. Remarks on this clone: The antigen is not known.

The sequence was collected from a woman in her twenties or thirties in good health and CMV-seronegative. Sequences were obtained from PBMCs. The rearrangement joins TRBV7-2 to TRBJ2-7; 10 bases agree with TRBD1. The CDR3 sequence: CASSNRDRGYEQYF. The DNA for the CDR3 is TGTGCCAGCAGCAACCGGGACAGGGGCTACGAGCAGTACTTC. The entire variable domain, with the rest obtained from reference TRBV7-2 and TRBJ2-7, is as follows: GAGVSQSPSNKVTEKGKDVELRCDPISGHTALYWYRQSLGQGLEFLIYFQGNSAPDKSGLPSDRFSAERTGGSVSTLTIQRTQQEDSAVYLCASSNRDRGYEQYFGPGTRLTVT.